A single sample gave rise to the 30 T cell receptor beta chains below, sequenced in a study of cytomegalovirus exposure and HLA in healthy donors. Both 60 Vbeta primers and 13 Jbeta primers went into the PCR. The method was immunoSEQ multiplex PCR; TCRdb's version includes in-frame clones alone and lacks a portion of them. Among 150,000 to 200,000 clones listed, almost 80% were seen once. Material: PBMCs. Receptors were obtained from a woman aged 45-59 years in good health and CMV-seropositive.

Worth noting for this clone: The junction and the germline gene differ at one end; a read error may be behind it. The V call is TRBV20-1, the J call TRBJ2-1; 8 nucleotides agree with TRBD2. Germline values: CDR1 DFQATT, CDR2 SNEGSKA (reference sequence). This CDR3 comprises 10 residues. CDR3 sequence: CSARETSGVF. CDR3 nucleotides: TGCAGTGCTAGAGAAACTAGCGGAGTCTTC.

V gene TRBV2 combines with J gene TRBJ1-3; TRBD1 matches 8 bases. After removal of 5 bases from V and 0 bases from J, the junction contained 12 bases not matched to a gene. The CDR3 has 18 residues. CDR1 is SNHLY, CDR2 FYNNEI, per germline. The CDR3 DNA sequence: TGTGCCAGCAGTAAGGGTCCGCAGGGGGCCTCCTCTGGAAACACCATATATTTT. Amino acids: CASSKGPQGASSGNTIYF.

The chain links TRBV5-1 to TRBJ1-5, with D possibly being TRBD1 (5 bases). V was pared by 4 bases and J by 6 bases, with 17 bases between. CDR3 length equals 15 residues. The germline V gene encodes CDR1 SGHRS and CDR2 YFSETQ. The CDR3 region is CASSPIAGSSQPQHF. In DNA form, the CDR3 reads TGCGCCAGCAGCCCGATTGCAGGGTCTTCTCAGCCCCAGCATTTT.

Concerning this clone itself: The sample holds other DNA sequences that translate to the same CDR3. V gene TRBV2 combines with J gene TRBJ2-1; 8 positions agree with TRBD1. This CDR3 region has 12 residues. From germline, CDR1 is SNHLY and CDR2 FYNNEI. V lost 6 bases to trimming and J lost 8 bases; unmatched junction nucleotides: 3. The DNA of the CDR3 is TGTGCCAGCAGAGACAGGGGTGATGAGCAGTTCTTC. It translates to CASRDRGDEQFF. The entire variable domain, with the rest obtained from reference TRBV2 and TRBJ2-1, is as follows: EPEVTQTPSHQVTQMGQEVILRCVPISNHLYFYWYRQILGQKVEFLVSFYNNEISEKSEIFDDQFSVERPDGSNFTLKIRSTKLEDSAMYFCASRDRGDEQFFGPGTRLTVL.

The CDR3 region is CASSLTAGGKNEQYF. The CDR3 DNA is TGTGCCAGCAGCTTAACGGCAGGGGGTAAGAACGAGCAGTACTTC. This chain joins TRBV7-9 and TRBJ2-7, with 7 positions matching TRBD1. This CDR3 has 15 residues. The V and J ends lost 2 bases and 5 bases, in that order; junction bases with no gene match: 9. Germline V CDR1 and CDR2: SEHNR, FQNEAQ (reference sequence).

The rearrangement joins TRBV28 to TRBJ2-7; possible D gene TRBD2, 5 bases. Germline V lookup: CDR1 MDHEN, CDR2 SYDVKM. CDR3 length: 17 amino acids. The V end lost 1 base, the J end lost 0 bases, and 16 bases lay between the germline ends. The CDR3 sequence is CASSLSRSGIYSYEQYF. CDR3 sequence (DNA): TGTGCCAGCAGTTTATCCCGATCCGGGATCTACTCCTACGAGCAGTACTTC.

The CDR3 DNA follows: TGTGCCAGCAGGGGAACCGGGACAGTATATGAAAAACTGTTTTTT. Translated, it gives CASRGTGTVYEKLFF. This chain joins TRBV28 and TRBJ1-4, with 7 bases lining up with TRBD1. Trimming cost V 6 bases and J 6 bases; bases outside gene matches: 10. The germline CDR1 and CDR2 sequences are MDHEN and SYDVKM. The CDR3 loop spans 15 amino acids.

Only a few counts were recorded for this clone. The rearrangement joins TRBV28 to TRBJ2-5, with D perhaps TRBD2 (6 bases). The V and J ends lost 6 bases and 6 bases respectively, with 17 bases between them. CDR1 MDHEN and CDR2 SYDVKM come from the germline V gene. The CDR3 loop spans 14 amino acids. CDR3 protein: CASSLPPSAQTQYF. The CDR3 DNA reads TGTGCCAGCAGCCTCCCCCCTAGCGCACAGACCCAGTACTTC.

The chain has TRBV27 and TRBJ1-5, with a possible D match to TRBD1 (6 bases). The germline gives CDR1 MNHEY, CDR2 SMNVEV (reference sequence). Trimming removed 4 bases from V and 6 bases from J, with 16 bases in between. The CDR3 has 15 amino acids. The CDR3 region has the DNA TGTGCCAGCAGTTCAGGGACACCGGGAAGTCAGCCCCAGCATTTT. Protein product: CASSSGTPGSQPQHF.

The chain combines TRBV5-5 with TRBJ1-1, with D possibly TRBD1 on 6 matching bases. This CDR3 has 15 amino acids. Per germline, CDR1 SGHKS and CDR2 YYEKEE (reference sequence). Trimming took off 1 base at V and 5 bases at J, with 15 bases between the two ends. This chain's CDR3 is CASSLMGGLGTEAFF. CDR3 nucleotides: TGTGCCAGCAGCTTGATGGGGGGGCTTGGAACTGAAGCTTTCTTT.

This chain links TRBV13 with TRBJ1-3; no clear D gene. The CDR3 is 14 residues long. Germline CDR1 and CDR2: PRHDT and FYEKMQ (reference sequence). Trimming stripped 5 bases from V and 0 bases from J, with 8 bases between. CDR3 in amino acids: CASSEQSSGNTIYF. The CDR3 bases are TGTGCCAGCAGCGAACAGAGCTCTGGAAACACCATATATTTT. The whole variable domain, remainder taken from reference TRBV13 and TRBJ1-3, is AAGVIQSPRHLIKEKRETATLKCYPIPRHDTVYWYQQGPGQDPQFLISFYEKMQSDKGSIPDRFSAQQFSDYHSELNMSSLELGDSALYFCASSEQSSGNTIYFGEGSWLTVV.

In its sample, this clone was seen once. This sequence joins TRBV21-1 and TRBJ2-7; TRBD2 reflects the table's D call only, with no check against the DNA. TRBV21-1 corresponds to a pseudogene. The CDR3 consists of 14 residues. CDR3 sequence (DNA): TGTGCCAGCAGCAAAGATGGGAGGGCCTACGAGCAGTACTTC. This translates into CASSKDGRAYEQYF.

The rearrangement links TRBV5-1 to TRBJ2-7, with 13 bases that match TRBD2. CDR1 and CDR2 from the germline V gene are SGHRS and YFSETQ. V trimming: 4 bases; J trimming: 4 bases; junction bases outside the gene matches: 14. CDR3 length equals 18 residues. The CDR3 bases are TGCGCCAGCAGCACTACCACTACCAGGACTAGCGGGGGTTACGAGCAGTACTTC. Translation: CASSTTTTRTSGGYEQYF.

V gene TRBV5-4 combines with J gene TRBJ2-7; D assignment may be TRBD1 or TRBD2 (5 bases each). Looked up from germline, CDR1 is SGHNT and CDR2 is YYREEE (reference sequence). This CDR3 contains 15 residues. V was pared by 4 bases and J by 0 bases, with 14 bases between. CDR3 sequence (DNA): TGTGCCAGCAGCCTGGGGGTGGCGGACTCCTACGAGCAGTACTTC. Amino acids: CASSLGVADSYEQYF.

The chain recombines TRBV2 with TRBJ2-3; 11 bases line up with TRBD2. V shed 6 bases, J shed 1 base, and the junction held 6 bases outside the gene matches. The germline gives CDR1 SNHLY, CDR2 FYNNEI. This CDR3 is built from 16 residues. The CDR3 DNA follows: TGTGCCAGCAGGCCCCTACTAGCGGGGGGCACAGATACGCAGTATTTT. Its translation is CASRPLLAGGTDTQYF. The entire variable domain, with the rest obtained from reference TRBV2 and TRBJ2-3, is as follows: EPEVTQTPSHQVTQMGQEVILRCVPISNHLYFYWYRQILGQKVEFLVSFYNNEISEKSEIFDDQFSVERPDGSNFTLKIRSTKLEDSAMYFCASRPLLAGGTDTQYFGPGTRLTVL.

The chain links TRBV28 to TRBJ1-4; TRBD1 might be the D (5 bases). This CDR3 has 19 amino acids. The germline V and J ends were trimmed by 4 bases and 4 bases, with 25 bases remaining between them. CDR1 MDHEN and CDR2 SYDVKM come from the germline V gene. In DNA, the CDR3 is TGTGCCAGCAGTTCCTCCGGGGGTCCTTCCCTTTCGCTTAATGAAAAACTGTTTTTT. Amino acids: CASSSSGGPSLSLNEKLFF.

The chain uses TRBV6-6 and TRBJ1-4, with 7 nucleotides matching TRBD1. The germline V gene has CDR1 MNHNY and CDR2 SVGAGI (reference sequence). The CDR3 runs 15 residues. J was trimmed by 8 bases and V by 3 bases; bases with no gene match: 9. This CDR3 is CASSYGDRVREKLFF. The CDR3 bases are TGTGCCAGCAGTTATGGAGACAGGGTTCGCGAAAAACTGTTTTTT.

The chain employs TRBV2 and TRBJ2-7; D gene uncertain. The length of the CDR3 is 13 residues. V was pared by 7 bases and J by 0 bases, with 10 bases between. The germline CDR1 and CDR2 sequences are SNHLY and FYNNEI. CDR3 sequence reads: CASTDTYSYEQYF. In DNA form, the CDR3 reads TGTGCCAGCACTGACACTTACTCCTACGAGCAGTACTTC. The variable domain in full, with the rest retrieved from reference TRBV2 and TRBJ2-7, is EPEVTQTPSHQVTQMGQEVILRCVPISNHLYFYWYRQILGQKVEFLVSFYNNEISEKSEIFDDQFSVERPDGSNFTLKIRSTKLEDSAMYFCASTDTYSYEQYFGPGTRLTVT.

This chain joins TRBV14 and TRBJ2-4; D might be TRBD1 (6 bases). The V end was cut by 3 bases, the J end by 6 bases, with 12 bases between. The CDR3 has 14 residues. Germline values: CDR1 SGHDN, CDR2 FVKESK. The chain's CDR3 is CASSQAIQGNIQYF. CDR3 in DNA: TGTGCCAGCAGCCAGGCGATACAGGGAAACATTCAGTACTTC.

The chain joins TRBV7-9 to TRBJ1-4, with 8 bases identical to TRBD1. Germline values: CDR1 SEHNR, CDR2 FQNEAQ (reference sequence). The V and J ends lost 5 bases and 3 bases, in that order; junction bases with no gene match: 5. The CDR3 sequence is 15 residues long. CDR3 protein: CASSATTGANEKLFF. The CDR3 DNA reads TGTGCCAGCAGCGCAACGACAGGGGCTAATGAAAAACTGTTTTTT.

This rearrangement joins TRBV7-9 to TRBJ2-7; TRBD2 is a possible D gene (6 bases). The CDR3 sequence is 16 residues long. The V end was cut by 1 base, the J end by 1 base, with 14 bases between. Germline loops: CDR1 SEHNR, CDR2 FQNEAQ (reference sequence). The CDR3 DNA sequence: TGTGCCAGCAGCTTAGTAGTGGTTAGCGGTTCCTACGAGCAGTACTTC. Protein product: CASSLVVVSGSYEQYF.

For this clone: As the CDR3 is not closed by the conserved phenylalanine or tryptophan, this likely results from a read error. The limits of the CDR3 on the DNA are not certain, so only TCRdb's listed CDR3 is given. This sequence joins TRBV2 and TRBJ1-2. CDR1 is SNHLY, CDR2 FYNNEI, per germline. Including both end residues, the CDR3 is 14 amino acids long. CDR3 amino acids: CASSVNVGELLATV.

The chain uses TRBV19 and TRBJ1-6; possibly TRBD1 for D (6 bases). Germline CDR1 and CDR2: LNHDA and SQIVND (reference sequence). The CDR3 length is 16 residues. The V end lost 3 bases, the J end lost 7 bases, and 16 bases lay between the germline ends. The CDR3: CASSIGGAGRNSPLHF. The DNA of the CDR3 is TGTGCCAGTAGTATTGGGGGCGCAGGGCGAAATTCACCCCTCCACTTT.

Comments on this clone: An end of the junction differs from the germline gene, which may be a read error. The chain combines TRBV10-3 with TRBJ2-7, with 7 bases lining up with TRBD2. Germline V gives CDR1 ENHRY, CDR2 SYGVKD. This CDR3 is 12 amino acids long. The CDR3 DNA follows: TGTGCCATCAGTGGTGGGGGGGGAGACCCGAACTTC. Residues: CAISGGGGDPNF.

The chain carries TRBV7-3 and TRBJ2-3; 12 bases align to TRBD2. The J segment lost 4 bases and the V segment lost 5 bases, leaving 4 bases of the junction unmatched. Germline CDR1 SGHTA, CDR2 FQGTGA. This CDR3 has 15 amino acids. The DNA for the CDR3 is TGTGCCAGCAGCGGGCTAGCGGGAGGGTCAGATACGCAGTATTTT. This encodes CASSGLAGGSDTQYF.

CDR3 coding DNA: TGCGCCAGCAGCACCGGACAGGGCGGTGGCTACACCTTC. Residues: CASSTGQGGGYTF. V gene TRBV5-1 combines with J gene TRBJ1-2; 8 bases agree with TRBD1. The CDR3 is 13 residues long. Germline CDR1 SGHRS, CDR2 YFSETQ. V shed 4 bases, J shed 7 bases, and the junction held 6 bases outside the gene matches.

The gene calls are TRBV2 and TRBJ2-5; 8 bases align to TRBD1. CDR1 and CDR2 from the germline V gene are SNHLY and FYNNEI. The CDR3 totals 13 residues. V shed 8 bases, J shed 4 bases, and the junction held 6 bases outside the gene matches. CDR3 sequence (DNA): TGTGCCAGCGAGACAGGGGTTCGAGAGACCCAGTACTTC. Translated: CASETGVRETQYF.

The chain is built from TRBV5-4 and TRBJ1-2, with TRBD1 matching 9 bases. V was pared by 4 bases and J by 3 bases, with 7 bases of the junction left unmatched. The germline V gene encodes CDR1 SGHNT and CDR2 YYREEE (reference sequence). The CDR3 consists of 15 residues. In DNA form, the CDR3 reads TGTGCCAGCAGCACTACACAGGGGGCGGACTATGGCTACACCTTC. Residues: CASSTTQGADYGYTF. Full variable domain (rest looked up from reference TRBV5-4 and TRBJ1-2): ETGVTQSPTHLIKTRGQQVTLRCSSQSGHNTVSWYQQALGQGPQFIFQYYREEENGRGNFPPRFSGLQFPNYSSELNVNALELDDSALYLCASSTTQGADYGYTFGSGTRLTVV.

The J gene is TRBJ1-5, the V gene TRBV28; possibly TRBD1 for D (5 bases). This CDR3 comprises 15 residues. Trimming left V 5 bases short and J 7 bases short, with 18 bases between. Germline loops: CDR1 MDHEN, CDR2 SYDVKM. CDR3 protein: CASSRTGTWGQPQHF. CDR3 nucleotides: TGTGCCAGCAGTCGTACCGGGACTTGGGGGCAGCCCCAGCATTTT. Based on the CDR3 plus reference TRBV28 and TRBJ1-5, the full variable domain is DVKVTQSSRYLVKRTGEKVFLECVQDMDHENMFWYRQDPGLGLRLIYFSYDVKMKEKGDIPEGYSVSREKKERFSLILESASTNQTSMYLCASSRTGTWGQPQHFGDGTRLSIL.

This clone was observed a single time. V and J are TRBV9 and TRBJ2-3; 7 nucleotides align to TRBD1. CDR1 SGDLS and CDR2 YYNGEE come from the germline V gene. V lost 4 bases to trimming and J lost 2 bases; unmatched junction nucleotides: 7. The CDR3 runs to 15 residues. CDR3 amino acids: CASSPTGAYTDTQYF. In nucleotides, the CDR3 is TGTGCCAGCAGCCCTACAGGGGCCTACACAGATACGCAGTATTTT.